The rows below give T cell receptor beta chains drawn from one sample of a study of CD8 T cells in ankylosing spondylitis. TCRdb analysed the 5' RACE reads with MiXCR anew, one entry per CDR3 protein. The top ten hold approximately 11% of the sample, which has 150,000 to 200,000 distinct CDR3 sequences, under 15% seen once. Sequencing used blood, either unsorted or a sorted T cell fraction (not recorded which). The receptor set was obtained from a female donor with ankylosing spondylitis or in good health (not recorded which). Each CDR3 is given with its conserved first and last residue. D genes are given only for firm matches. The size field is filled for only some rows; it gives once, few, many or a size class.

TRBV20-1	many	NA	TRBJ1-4	TGCAGTGCTCGAACAGGGAACGAAAAACTGTTTTTT	CSARTGNEKLFF
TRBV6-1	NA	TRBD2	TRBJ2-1	TGTGTCAGCAGTAAACTCTCTAGCGGGGGGATTACCCTCAATGAGCAGTTCTTC	CVSSKLSSGGITLNEQFF
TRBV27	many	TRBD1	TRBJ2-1	TGTGCCAGCAGTATCCTTTTTGGGACAGGGGGAGGGAATGAGCAGTTCTTC	CASSILFGTGGGNEQFF
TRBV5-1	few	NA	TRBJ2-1	TGCGCCAGCAGCTTGGAGGGGACTGACAATGAGCAGTTCTTC	CASSLEGTDNEQFF
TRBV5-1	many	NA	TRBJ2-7	TGCGCCAGCAGCTTGGCCATTCAGGGATACGAGCAGTACTTC	CASSLAIQGYEQYF
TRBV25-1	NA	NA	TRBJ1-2	TGTGCCAGCAGTGACCCACGAAACTATGGCTACACCTTC	CASSDPRNYGYTF
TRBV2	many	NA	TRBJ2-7	TGTGCCAGCACCCCCGTCGGGGGCGGCGAGCAGTACTTC	CASTPVGGGEQYF
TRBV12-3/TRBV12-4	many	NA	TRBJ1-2	TGTGCCAGCAGTTTACGTAACTATGGCTACACCTTC	CASSLRNYGYTF
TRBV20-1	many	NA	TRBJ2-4	TGCAGTGCCCTGGGACTCCTCCCAGCCAAAAACATTCAGTACTTC	CSALGLLPAKNIQYF
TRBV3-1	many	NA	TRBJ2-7	TGTGCCAGCAGCCAAGGTATTCAGCAGTACTTC	CASSQGIQQYF
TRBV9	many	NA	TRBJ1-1	TGTGCCAGCAGCCCACTCTCGACAGGTGAAGCTTTCTTT	CASSPLSTGEAFF
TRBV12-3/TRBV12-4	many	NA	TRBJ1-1	TGTGCCAGCAGTCGGGCGGAGTACACTGAAGCTTTCTTT	CASSRAEYTEAFF
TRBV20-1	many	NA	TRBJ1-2	TGCAGTGCTAGAGATCTCCCGGGGGAGGCTGGCTACACCTTC	CSARDLPGEAGYTF
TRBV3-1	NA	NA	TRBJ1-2	TGTGCCAGCAGCCAAGACCTAAACGGATATGGCTACACCTTC	CASSQDLNGYGYTF
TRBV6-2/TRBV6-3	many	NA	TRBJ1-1	TGTGCCAGCGGATTCCATTCGAACACTGAAGCTTTCTTT	CASGFHSNTEAFF
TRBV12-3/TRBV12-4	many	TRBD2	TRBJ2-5	TGTGCCAGCAGTTTTTTGACTAGCGGGGCGGAGACCCAGTACTTC	CASSFLTSGAETQYF
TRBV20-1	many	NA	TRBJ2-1	TGCAGTGCTAGCGGGACATTCGATGAGCAGTTCTTC	CSASGTFDEQFF
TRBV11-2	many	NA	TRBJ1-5	TGTGCCAGCAGCTTAATGGGTAGCAATCAGCCCCAGCATTTT	CASSLMGSNQPQHF
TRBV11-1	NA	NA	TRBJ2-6	TGTGCCAGCAGCTCCCCGCAGTTCGCGGTCCTCTCTGGGGCCAACGTCCTGACTTTC	CASSSPQFAVLSGANVLTF
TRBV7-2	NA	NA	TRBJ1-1	TGTGCCAGCAGCTTAGTAGGTGGGGGGGGGGGCACTGAAGCTTTCTTT	CASSLVGGGGGTEAFF
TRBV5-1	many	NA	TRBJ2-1	TGCGCCAGCAGCCCTACGGGGTACGGAAATGAGCAGTTCTTC	CASSPTGYGNEQFF
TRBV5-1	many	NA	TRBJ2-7	TGCGCCAGCAGCTTCCCTAATTACGAGCAGTACTTC	CASSFPNYEQYF
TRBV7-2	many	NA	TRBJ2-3	TGTGCCAGCAGCTTAATGTCAGATACGCAGTATTTT	CASSLMSDTQYF
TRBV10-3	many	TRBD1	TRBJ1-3	TGTGCCATCAGTCCGGGACAGGGGACGATTAGCCCTGGAAACACCATATATTTT	CAISPGQGTISPGNTIYF
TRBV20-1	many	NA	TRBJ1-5	TGCAGTGCTCCCATCCGGGGAAGGGGCAATCAGCCCCAGCATTTT	CSAPIRGRGNQPQHF
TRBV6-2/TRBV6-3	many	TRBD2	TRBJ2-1	TGTGCCAGCAGTTACGATTTTGCGGGAGGCCCGTACAATGAGCAGTTCTTC	CASSYDFAGGPYNEQFF
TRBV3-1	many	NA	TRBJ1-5	TGTGCCAGCAGCCAATTTAGTAGCAATCAGCCCCAGCATTTT	CASSQFSSNQPQHF
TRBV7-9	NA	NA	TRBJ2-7	TGTGCCAGCAGCCAGGGTGGTATCTACGAGCAGTACTTC	CASSQGGIYEQYF
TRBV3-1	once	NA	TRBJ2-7	TGTGCCAGCAGCCCCAGGGAACCCGTGCAGTACTTC	CASSPREPVQYF
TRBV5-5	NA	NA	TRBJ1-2	TGTGCCAGCAGCTTGGAGGGGTCGGAGTATCATGGCTACACCTTC	CASSLEGSEYHGYTF
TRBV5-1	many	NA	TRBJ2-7	TGCGCCAGCACCCTATCGGCCCCCATGGACGAGCAGTACTTC	CASTLSAPMDEQYF
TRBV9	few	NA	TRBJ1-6	TGTGCCAGCAGGGAGGGGGTGCAGAATTCACCCCTCCACTTT	CASREGVQNSPLHF
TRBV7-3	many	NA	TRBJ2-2	TGTGCCAGCAGCTCCCCGGCAGGGCGGGCCGGGGAGCTGTTTTTT	CASSSPAGRAGELFF
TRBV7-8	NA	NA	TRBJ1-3	TGTGCCAGCAGCCCCGGAGGTACGGCTGGGGACACCATATATTTT	CASSPGGTAGDTIYF
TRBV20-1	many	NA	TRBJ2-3	TGCAGTGCCGCAGACACGAAGCGGTTCACAGATACGCAGTATTTT	CSAADTKRFTDTQYF
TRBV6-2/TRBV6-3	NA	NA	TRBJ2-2	TGTGCCAGCAGTCACGCCTACACCGGGGAGCTGTTTTTT	CASSHAYTGELFF
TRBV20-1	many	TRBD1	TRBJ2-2	TGCAGTGCATACATATCGACAGGGGGCTCGGCCGGGGAGCTGTTTTTT	CSAYISTGGSAGELFF
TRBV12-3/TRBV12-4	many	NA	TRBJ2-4	TGTGCCAGCAGTTTATCAGGGCTTAACCAGTACTTC	CASSLSGLNQYF
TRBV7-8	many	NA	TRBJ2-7	TGTGCCAGCATACGGGCCCCGGGTTTCTACGAGCAGTACTTC	CASIRAPGFYEQYF
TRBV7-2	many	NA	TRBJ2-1	TGTGCCAGCAGCCAAATTTCGGGGGATGAGCAGTTCTTC	CASSQISGDEQFF
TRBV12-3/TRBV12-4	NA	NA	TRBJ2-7	TGTGCCAGCAGTTTAGGGGGACCGGGCGAGCAGTACTTC	CASSLGGPGEQYF
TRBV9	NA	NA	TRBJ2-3	TGTGCCAGCAGCATCCTTCCCGGGCTAGACGTCAGGGATACGCAGTATTTT	CASSILPGLDVRDTQYF
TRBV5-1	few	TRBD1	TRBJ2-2	TGCGCCAGCAGAACCGGGACAGGGGGCATCTCCGGGGAGCTGTTTTTT	CASRTGTGGISGELFF
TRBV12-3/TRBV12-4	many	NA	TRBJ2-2	TGTGCCAGCGGAAGTGGGGGGTACACCGGGGAGCTGTTTTTT	CASGSGGYTGELFF
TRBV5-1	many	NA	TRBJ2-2	TGCGCCAGCAGCTTGGTAGGCAGCACCGGGGAGCTGTTTTTT	CASSLVGSTGELFF
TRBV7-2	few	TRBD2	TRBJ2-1	TGTGCCAGCAGCCGACTAGCGGGAAAGGATGAGCAGTTCTTC	CASSRLAGKDEQFF
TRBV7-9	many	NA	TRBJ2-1	TGTGCCAGCAGCTTAGCGAGAGACAATGAGCAGTTCTTC	CASSLARDNEQFF
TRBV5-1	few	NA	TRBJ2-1	TGCGCCAGCGCAATCGGCTCCTACAATGAGCAGTTCTTC	CASAIGSYNEQFF
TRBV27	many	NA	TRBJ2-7	TGTGCCAGCAGTTTATCCGCAGGGGGGATCTACGAGCAGTACTTC	CASSLSAGGIYEQYF
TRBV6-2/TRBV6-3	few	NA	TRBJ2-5	TGTGCCACCGAGACTAGTCGGAGGGGAGAGACCCAGTACTTC	CATETSRRGETQYF
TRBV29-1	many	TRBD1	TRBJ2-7	TGCAGCTACGGACAGGGTAGCGACGAGCAGTACTTC	CSYGQGSDEQYF
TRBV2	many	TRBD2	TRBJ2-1	TGTGCCAGCAGTCAGACTAGCGGGAGGGCCTATGAGCAGTTCTTC	CASSQTSGRAYEQFF
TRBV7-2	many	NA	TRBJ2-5	TGTGCCAGCAGCTTTAATTTGGGGGCGCGGGAGACCCAGTACTTC	CASSFNLGARETQYF
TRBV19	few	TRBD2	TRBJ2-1	TGTGCCAGTAGTCCAGGGACTAGCGGGAGGGCCCATGAGCAGTTCTTC	CASSPGTSGRAHEQFF
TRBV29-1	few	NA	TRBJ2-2	TGCAGCGTTGAAAGATATAGCGGTATCACCGGGGAGCTGTTTTTT	CSVERYSGITGELFF
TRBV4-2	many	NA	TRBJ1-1	TGTGCCAGCAGCCAAGAGAGATATACCTCTGAAGCTTTCTTT	CASSQERYTSEAFF
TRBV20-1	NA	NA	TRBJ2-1	TGCAGTGCTAGGGCCCGCGATGAGCAGTTCTTC	CSARARDEQFF
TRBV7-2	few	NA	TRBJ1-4	TGTGCCAGCAGCGGAAGGGGGTACACTAATGAAAAACTGTTTTTT	CASSGRGYTNEKLFF
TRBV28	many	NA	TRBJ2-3	TGTGCCAGCAGTTTGTTAAGTCTGTCGGATACGCAGTATTTT	CASSLLSLSDTQYF
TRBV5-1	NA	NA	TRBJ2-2	TGCGCCAGCAGCTTGGGGCCCGAGACTACATCGAACACCGGGGAGCTGTTTTTT	CASSLGPETTSNTGELFF